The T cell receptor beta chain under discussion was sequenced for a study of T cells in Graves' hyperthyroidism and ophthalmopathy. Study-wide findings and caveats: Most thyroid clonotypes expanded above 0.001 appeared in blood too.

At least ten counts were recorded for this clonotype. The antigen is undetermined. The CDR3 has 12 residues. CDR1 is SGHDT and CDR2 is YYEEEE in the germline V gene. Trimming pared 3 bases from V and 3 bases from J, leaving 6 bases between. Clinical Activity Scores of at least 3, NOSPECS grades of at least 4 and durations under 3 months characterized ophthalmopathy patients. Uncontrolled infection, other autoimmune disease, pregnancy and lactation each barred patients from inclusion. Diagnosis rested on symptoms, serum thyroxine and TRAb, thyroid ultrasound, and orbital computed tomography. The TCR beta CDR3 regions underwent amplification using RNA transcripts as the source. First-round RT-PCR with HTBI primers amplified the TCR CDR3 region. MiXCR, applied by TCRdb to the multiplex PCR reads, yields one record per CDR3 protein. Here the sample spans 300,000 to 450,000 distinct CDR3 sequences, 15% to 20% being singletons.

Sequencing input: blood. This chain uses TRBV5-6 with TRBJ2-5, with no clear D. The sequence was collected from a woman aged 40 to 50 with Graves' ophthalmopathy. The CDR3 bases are TGTGCCAGCAGCTCGCATAAAGAGACCCAGTACTTC. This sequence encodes CASSSHKETQYF.